This T cell receptor beta chain comes out of a study of CD8+CD57+ T cells in acquired aplastic anemia. Study information: Sorted CD4+ and CD8+ cells gave a mean 3.2 ug DNA, range about 0.19 to 27.4 ug. Broader study findings: Overlap between patients and controls comprised about 28 CD8+ CDR3 sequences.

CDR3 length: 12 amino acids. Germline CDR1 SEHNR, CDR2 FQNEAQ (reference sequence). This clonotype appeared once. Its antigen is undetermined. One end of the junction fails to match germline, which may point to a read error. TCR beta VDJ and CDR3 profiles were obtained from a genomic DNA template. TCRdb redid the calling of the reads with MiXCR, one entry per CDR3 protein. The profile covers 150,000 to 180,000 distinct CDR3 sequences, with about 50% appearing a single time and 9.5% to 15% taken by the ten largest. For sequencing, patients were chosen who had shown expansion of CD8+CD57+ cells by flow cytometry. Severe acquired aplastic anemia affected all patients. By the time of blood sampling, patients had still received no therapy.

The chain carries TRBV7-9 and TRBJ1-1, with no clear D. Sequencing was performed on sorted CD4+, CD8+, or CD8+CD57+ T cells (not recorded which) from PBMCs. The origin of this receptor is a human donor with aplastic anemia. CDR3 sequence: CASTLAGAGAFF. CDR3 DNA: TGCGCCAGCACTTTGGCGGGTGCTGGAGCTTTCTTT.